Listed here are 11 T cell receptor beta chains from one sample, sequenced in a study of T cells after yellow fever vaccination. TCRdb used MiXCR to reprocess the 5' RACE reads, holding one entry per CDR3 protein. Of 300,000 to 350,000 distinct CDR3 sequences listed, 3.5% to 4.5% are singletons. The specimen comprised PBMCs, sampled 15 days after the yellow fever booster vaccination. All receptors come from a man in his late teens or twenties who received the YFV17D yellow fever vaccine.

The chain recombines TRBV7-3 with TRBJ1-2; maybe TRBD1 (5 bases). Trimming took off 8 bases at V and 6 bases at J, with 19 bases between the two ends. Germline values: CDR1 SGHTA, CDR2 FQGTGA. CDR3 length: 14 amino acids. CDR3: CASGEGDGLNGYTF. In DNA form, the CDR3 reads TGTGCCAGCGGGGAAGGGGACGGATTAAATGGCTACACCTTC.

This clonotype has more than one count but fewer than ten. The rearrangement joins TRBV5-6 to TRBJ1-2; unclear D gene. V was clipped by 7 bases and J by 7 bases, with 11 bases between them. Germline CDR1 reads SGHDT; CDR2 reads YYEEEE. The length of the CDR3 is 11 residues. The CDR3 reads CASGSWGGYTF. The CDR3 DNA sequence: TGTGCCAGCGGGTCGTGGGGTGGCTACACCTTC.

This clonotype was counted only a few times. The chain couples TRBV12-3 or TRBV12-4 to TRBJ2-1, with TRBD1 identical over 11 bases. The V segment lost 5 bases and the J segment 8 bases; nucleotides outside the gene matches: 5. The CDR3 extends over 14 amino acids. CDR3 DNA: TGTGCCAGCAGTCGGACAGGGGGCTCGTATGAGCAGTTCTTC. Residues: CASSRTGGSYEQFF.

The chain combines TRBV5-1 with TRBJ1-1, with D maybe TRBD1 (5 bases). This CDR3 region has 15 residues. The germline V gene encodes CDR1 SGHRS and CDR2 YFSETQ. V was clipped by 0 bases and J by 4 bases, with 13 bases between them. The chain's CDR3 is CASSLGSRGITEAFF. CDR3 nucleotide sequence: TGCGCCAGCAGCTTGGGTTCTCGGGGGATCACTGAAGCTTTCTTT.

This clonotype was found many times. V and J are TRBV2 and TRBJ2-3, with D unclear. The V end lost 11 bases, the J end lost 1 base, and 13 bases lay between the germline ends. CDR1 is SNHLY, CDR2 FYNNEI, per germline. The CDR3 has 13 residues. The CDR3 region is CAPGKAGTDTQYF. CDR3 DNA: TGTGCCCCCGGAAAGGCGGGCACAGATACGCAGTATTTT.

This clonotype was seen at least ten times. This chain joins TRBV7-9 and TRBJ2-3; the D gene is possibly TRBD1 (6 bases). Between the trimmed V and J ends, which lost 8 bases and 3 bases, there was a span of 12 bases. The CDR3 sequence is 13 residues long. Germline V CDR1 and CDR2: SEHNR, FQNEAQ (reference sequence). DNA of the CDR3: TGTGCCAGCCTAGGCAGGGGTACAGATACGCAGTATTTT. This gives the protein CASLGRGTDTQYF.

This rearrangement joins TRBV7-9 to TRBJ1-1, with a tentative D call TRBD1 (5 bases). CDR1 and CDR2 (germline): SEHNR, FQNEAQ (reference sequence). V was trimmed by 1 base and J by 4 bases, leaving 13 bases between them. The CDR3 extends over 15 amino acids. In DNA, the CDR3 is TGTGCCAGCAGCTTAGGCCTTGGAGGGACCACTGAAGCTTTCTTT. Its protein product is CASSLGLGGTTEAFF.

This clonotype was detected many times. The rearrangement links TRBV15 to TRBJ2-4; possibly TRBD1 for D (6 bases). Trimming removed 1 base from V and 6 bases from J, with 10 bases in between. This CDR3 is built from 14 residues. In germline, CDR1 is LNHNV, CDR2 YYDKDF (reference sequence). DNA of the CDR3: TGTGCCACCAGCAGAGTTAAGGACAGAAACATTCAGTACTTC. Translation: CATSRVKDRNIQYF.

There are many counts of this clonotype. The rearrangement links TRBV4-3 to TRBJ2-5; 10 nucleotides match TRBD2. Germline V gives CDR1 LGHNA, CDR2 YSLEER. This CDR3 is built from 17 residues. The J segment lost 1 base and the V segment lost 1 base, leaving 6 bases of the junction unmatched. CDR3 amino acids: CASSQGLAGDLQETQYF. The CDR3 bases are TGCGCCAGCAGCCAAGGGCTAGCGGGGGACCTCCAAGAGACCCAGTACTTC.

This clonotype was seen repeatedly, ten times or more. V and J are TRBV24-1 and TRBJ2-1; tentatively, D is TRBD1 (6 bases). Germline V lookup: CDR1 KGHDR, CDR2 SFDVKD. Trimming removed 10 bases from V and 3 bases from J, with 9 bases in between. The CDR3 spans 12 residues. The CDR3 loop is CATQTGYNEQFF. The CDR3 DNA reads TGTGCCACTCAGACAGGCTACAATGAGCAGTTCTTC.

This clonotype occurred a few times. V is TRBV7-9 and J is TRBJ2-2; weak D call: TRBD2 (6 bases). The V end lost 1 base, the J end lost 3 bases, and 12 bases lay between the germline ends. Per germline, CDR1 SEHNR and CDR2 FQNEAQ (reference sequence). This CDR3 is 16 amino acids long. The CDR3 is CASSLGAGSDTGELFF. The CDR3 coding sequence is TGTGCCAGCAGCTTAGGAGCGGGTAGTGACACCGGGGAGCTGTTTTTT.